This T cell receptor beta chain was found in a study of blood T cell repertoires in COVID-19. Categorization into cohorts depended on clinical history that participants reported. Assay: immunoSEQ multiplex PCR; the TCRdb copy retains only in-frame clones and omits some. Counted here are 290,000 or so clones, almost 90% occurring once; the ten biggest clones make up 3.5% to 4.5%. This CDR3 comprises 14 residues. Germline CDR1 and CDR2: SGHTA and FQGTGA. Trimming cost V 5 bases and J 5 bases, with 14 bases left between them. This sequence originates from a woman between 18 and 29 years old with acute COVID-19. Sample: PBMCs or T cells enriched from blood (not recorded which). The V gene is TRBV7-3, the J gene TRBJ2-3; D might be TRBD1 (6 bases). CDR3 nucleotide sequence: TGTGCCAGCAGCCCTACAGGGCCTATAGATACGCAGTATTTT. This encodes CASSPTGPIDTQYF.